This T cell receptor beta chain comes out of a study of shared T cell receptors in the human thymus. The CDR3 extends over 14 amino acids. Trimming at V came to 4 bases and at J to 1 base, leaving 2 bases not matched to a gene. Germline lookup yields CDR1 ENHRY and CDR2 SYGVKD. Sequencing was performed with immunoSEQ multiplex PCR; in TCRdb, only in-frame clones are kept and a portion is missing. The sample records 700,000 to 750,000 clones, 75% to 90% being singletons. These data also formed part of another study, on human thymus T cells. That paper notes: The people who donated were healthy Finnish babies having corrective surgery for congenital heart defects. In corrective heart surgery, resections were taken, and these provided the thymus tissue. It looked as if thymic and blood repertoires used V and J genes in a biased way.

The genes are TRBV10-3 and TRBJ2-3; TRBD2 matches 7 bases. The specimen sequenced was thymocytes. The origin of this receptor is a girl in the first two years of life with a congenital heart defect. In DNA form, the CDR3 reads TGTGCCATCAGTGTTGCGGGGGGCACAGATACGCAGTATTTT. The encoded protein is CAISVAGGTDTQYF.